This is a list of T cell receptor beta chains from one sample in a study of blood T cell repertoires in COVID-19. Here immunoSEQ multiplex PCR was the method, and the copy in TCRdb shows in-frame clones only, minus some. The data hold around 700,000 clones, with about nine tenths observed a single time. Specimen: peripheral blood. The receptors come from a young woman with acute or convalescent COVID-19. CDR3s include the opening cysteine and the closing phenylalanine or tryptophan. The order of the fields is J gene, V gene, D gene, clone size, CDR3 protein, CDR3 DNA. D genes are given only for firm matches. Clone size, where shown, is once, few, many, or a class for clones that have expanded.

J gene: TRBJ2-7
V gene: TRBV29-1
D gene: NA
clone size: NA
CDR3 protein: CSVEGAGDQGWYEQYF
CDR3 DNA: TGCAGCGTTGAAGGAGCCGGGGATCAGGGGTGGTACGAGCAGTACTTC

J gene: TRBJ1-6
V gene: TRBV7-9
D gene: NA
clone size: NA
CDR3 protein: CASSLMHGVNSPLHF
CDR3 DNA: TGTGCCAGCAGCTTAATGCACGGGGTAAATTCACCCCTCCACTTT

J gene: TRBJ1-4
V gene: TRBV13
D gene: TRBD1
clone size: NA
CDR3 protein: CASRKDRTNEKLFF
CDR3 DNA: TGTGCCAGCAGGAAGGACAGGACTAATGAAAAACTGTTTTTT

J gene: TRBJ2-5
V gene: TRBV7-2
D gene: NA
clone size: NA
CDR3 protein: CASSLSPAGGQETQYF
CDR3 DNA: TGTGCCAGCAGCTTAAGTCCCGCCGGGGGTCAAGAGACCCAGTACTTC

J gene: TRBJ1-1
V gene: TRBV7-2
D gene: NA
clone size: NA
CDR3 protein: CASSLVLLNTEAFF
CDR3 DNA: TGTGCCAGCAGCTTAGTCCTCCTGAACACTGAAGCTTTCTTT

J gene: TRBJ1-5
V gene: TRBV9
D gene: NA
clone size: once
CDR3 protein: CASSVDGGFNQPQHF
CDR3 DNA: TGTGCCAGCAGCGTAGACGGGGGGTTTAATCAGCCCCAGCATTTT

J gene: TRBJ1-5
V gene: TRBV15
D gene: TRBD1
clone size: NA
CDR3 protein: CATASGQGNQPQHF
CDR3 DNA: TGTGCCACCGCTTCGGGACAGGGCAATCAGCCCCAGCATTTT

J gene: TRBJ1-4
V gene: TRBV4-1
D gene: NA
clone size: NA
CDR3 protein: CASSSPGRANEKLFF
CDR3 DNA: TGCGCCAGCAGCTCCCCTGGCCGGGCTAATGAAAAACTGTTTTTT

J gene: TRBJ1-1
V gene: TRBV5-1
D gene: NA
clone size: NA
CDR3 protein: CASSRVGSETEAFF
CDR3 DNA: TGCGCCAGCAGCCGGGTGGGGAGCGAAACTGAAGCTTTCTTT

J gene: TRBJ1-2
V gene: TRBV7-9
D gene: TRBD1
clone size: NA
CDR3 protein: CASSFPLRGRDGYTF
CDR3 DNA: TGTGCCAGCAGCTTCCCCTTGAGGGGGCGCGATGGCTACACCTTC

J gene: TRBJ1-2
V gene: TRBV30
D gene: NA
clone size: NA
CDR3 protein: CAWSVSGGSGYTF
CDR3 DNA: TGTGCCTGGAGTGTATCGGGGGGCTCTGGCTACACCTTC

J gene: TRBJ1-2
V gene: TRBV2
D gene: TRBD1
clone size: NA
CDR3 protein: CASSEGANYGYTF
CDR3 DNA: TGTGCCAGCAGCGAGGGGGCGAACTATGGCTACACCTTC

J gene: TRBJ2-1
V gene: TRBV19
D gene: TRBD1
clone size: NA
CDR3 protein: CASSIGQGTKFF
CDR3 DNA: TGTGCCAGTAGTATCGGACAGGGCACCAAGTTCTTC

J gene: TRBJ1-6
V gene: TRBV7-2
D gene: NA
clone size: NA
CDR3 protein: CASSGGGPNSPLHF
CDR3 DNA: TGTGCCAGCTCCGGGGGGGGCCCAAATTCACCCCTCCACTTT

J gene: TRBJ1-4
V gene: TRBV6-6
D gene: NA
clone size: NA
CDR3 protein: CASSPPRGRGEGEKLFF
CDR3 DNA: TGTGCCAGCAGTCCGCCGCGGGGACGGGGTGAGGGAGAAAAACTGTTTTTT

J gene: TRBJ1-1
V gene: TRBV15
D gene: TRBD1
clone size: NA
CDR3 protein: CATSKRGRTRSEAFF
CDR3 DNA: TGTGCCACCAGCAAGAGGGGGCGAACGAGGTCTGAAGCTTTCTTT

J gene: TRBJ1-3
V gene: TRBV5-1
D gene: TRBD1
clone size: NA
CDR3 protein: CASRSGGSSGNTIYF
CDR3 DNA: TGCGCCAGCAGATCAGGGGGCTCCTCTGGAAACACCATATATTTT

J gene: TRBJ2-1
V gene: TRBV7-9
D gene: TRBD1
clone size: NA
CDR3 protein: CAEGGQYEQFF
CDR3 DNA: TGTGCCGAAGGGGGACAGTATGAGCAGTTCTTC

J gene: TRBJ1-1
V gene: TRBV19
D gene: NA
clone size: once
CDR3 protein: CASRAGSEAFF
CDR3 DNA: TGTGCCAGTAGAGCGGGTTCTGAAGCTTTCTTT

J gene: TRBJ1-2
V gene: TRBV6-5
D gene: NA
clone size: NA
CDR3 protein: CASSYQGRGGDVGYTF
CDR3 DNA: TGTGCCAGCAGTTACCAGGGTCGGGGGGGAGATGTTGGCTACACCTTC

J gene: TRBJ1-1
V gene: TRBV6-5
D gene: NA
clone size: NA
CDR3 protein: CASSRDRNTEAFF
CDR3 DNA: TGTGCCAGCAGCCGCGACAGGAACACTGAAGCTTTCTTT

J gene: TRBJ2-3
V gene: TRBV10-2
D gene: TRBD1
clone size: once
CDR3 protein: CASSVTGSSTDTQYF
CDR3 DNA: TGCGCCAGCAGTGTGACAGGGTCTAGCACAGATACGCAGTATTTT